One and the same sample provided the 24 T cell receptor beta chains below, sequenced in a study of CD4 T cells in relation to SARS-CoV-2 and coronaviruses. Antigens for these TCRs are unknown. Before the COVID-19 pandemic, during about 2011-2019, CD4+ T cells were taken from unexposed donors. After ten to eleven days of culture, CD4+ T cells were isolated. Clones were sequenced by immunoSEQ multiplex PCR, and TCRdb holds only the in-frame ones, with some missing. The data hold approximately 20,000 clones, with over 60% observed a single time. Sequencing was done on a sample of CD4+ T cells from PBMCs, cultured in vitro. These receptors were taken from a human donor in good health.

V gene TRBV4-1 combines with J gene TRBJ1-3, with D unresolved. Per germline, CDR1 MGHRA and CDR2 YSYEKL. V dropped 0 bases and J dropped 2 bases, with 20 bases sitting between them. The CDR3 contains 19 residues. The CDR3 spells CASSQDMGDLEAAGNTIYF. CDR3 coding DNA: TGCGCCAGCAGCCAAGATATGGGTGACCTTGAAGCGGCTGGAAACACCATATATTTT.

The chain employs TRBV2 and TRBJ2-5, with a possible D match to TRBD2 (6 bases). The CDR3 is made up of 13 amino acids. Germline CDR1 is SNHLY and CDR2 is FYNNEI. V lost 6 bases and J lost 5, with 13 bases in between. CDR3 DNA: TGTGCCAGCAGGGGGGGTACGACGGAGACCCAGTACTTC. This sequence encodes CASRGGTTETQYF. Complete variable domain (other parts from reference TRBV2 and TRBJ2-5): EPEVTQTPSHQVTQMGQEVILRCVPISNHLYFYWYRQILGQKVEFLVSFYNNEISEKSEIFDDQFSVERPDGSNFTLKIRSTKLEDSAMYFCASRGGTTETQYFGPGTRLLVL.

The V and J genes are TRBV24-1 and TRBJ2-1; D is possibly TRBD1 or TRBD2 (5 bases each). There are 13 residues in the CDR3. Germline lookup yields CDR1 KGHDR and CDR2 SFDVKD. V was pared by 10 bases and J by 9 bases, with 18 bases between. The CDR3 loop reads CATRRGTGGEQFF. DNA for the CDR3: TGTGCCACTCGCCGGGGCACCGGTGGTGAGCAGTTCTTC.

V is TRBV19 and J is TRBJ2-1, with 9 nucleotides matching TRBD2. Per the germline V gene, CDR1 is LNHDA and CDR2 is SQIVND (reference sequence). The CDR3 extends over 16 amino acids. Trimming removed 4 bases from V and 2 bases from J; junction bases left unmatched: 6. The CDR3 DNA reads as TGTGCCAGTAGTACTAGAAGCGGGGGGACCTACAATGAGCAGTTCTTC. Amino acids: CASSTRSGGTYNEQFF.

This chain links TRBV24-1 with TRBJ2-3; D call uncertain. The germline gives CDR1 KGHDR, CDR2 SFDVKD. V was cut by 4 bases and J by 1 base, with 8 bases left in between. The CDR3 contains 14 residues. CDR3: CATSDLVGTDTQYF. The CDR3 bases are TGTGCCACCAGTGACCTAGTGGGCACAGATACGCAGTATTTT.

V usage is TRBV2 and J usage is TRBJ1-1, with D perhaps matching TRBD1 (5 bases). This CDR3 comprises 16 residues. Germline CDR1 SNHLY, CDR2 FYNNEI. Trimming stripped 0 bases from V and 4 bases from J, with 15 bases between. The CDR3 sequence is CASSEAGGTVGTEAFF. In nucleotides, the CDR3 is TGTGCCAGCAGTGAAGCGGGAGGGACGGTGGGCACTGAAGCTTTCTTT.

The V gene is TRBV15, the J gene TRBJ2-6, with D perhaps TRBD1 (5 bases). V shed 0 bases and J shed 9 bases, with 12 bases lying between them. The germline V gene has CDR1 LNHNV and CDR2 YYDKDF (reference sequence). The CDR3 has 15 amino acids. In DNA form, the CDR3 reads TGTGCCACCAGCAGAGAGGGGCAGGGCGTCAACGTCCTGACTTTC. Encoded protein: CATSREGQGVNVLTF.

V gene TRBV25-1 combines with J gene TRBJ2-1; perhaps TRBD1 as D (5 bases). Germline CDR1 reads MGHDK; CDR2 reads SYGVNS. Trimming stripped 6 bases from V and 5 bases from J, with 20 bases between. CDR3 length equals 16 residues. The CDR3 DNA sequence: TGTGCCAGCAGCCATCCGGACACGGGCACCCACAATGAGCAGTTCTTC. Amino acids: CASSHPDTGTHNEQFF.

The V gene is TRBV5-1, the J gene TRBJ2-3; 8 bases line up with TRBD2. This CDR3 contains 16 residues. The germline V gene encodes CDR1 SGHRS and CDR2 YFSETQ. The trim removed 0 bases at V and 0 bases at J, leaving 3 bases unmatched. This CDR3 is CASSLAGGASTDTQYF. CDR3 sequence (DNA): TGCGCCAGCAGCTTGGCCGGGGGGGCTAGCACAGATACGCAGTATTTT.

This chain links TRBV19 with TRBJ2-1, with 13 bases that match TRBD2. V lost 4 bases to trimming and J lost 8 bases; unmatched junction nucleotides: 23. Per the germline V gene, CDR1 is LNHDA and CDR2 is SQIVND (reference sequence). This CDR3 is built from 21 residues. CDR3 loop: CASSREIPGQGLAGTLHEQFF. CDR3 sequence (DNA): TGTGCCAGTAGTAGGGAAATACCGGGACAGGGACTAGCGGGGACTTTGCATGAGCAGTTCTTC.

A single count supports this clone. The chain uses TRBV11-2 and TRBJ2-7, with D perhaps assigned TRBD1 or TRBD2 (5 bases each). CDR1 and CDR2 (germline): SGHAT, FQNNGV. The V gene lost 2 bases and the J gene lost 0 bases, with 11 bases spanning the gap. The length of the CDR3 is 15 residues. In DNA, the CDR3 is TGTGCCAGCAGCTTAAACCGGGGCGACTCCTACGAGCAGTACTTC. This translates into CASSLNRGDSYEQYF.

The V and J genes are TRBV5-1 and TRBJ1-6, with a possible D match to TRBD1 (5 bases). With 4 bases removed from V and 7 bases from J, the gap between germline ends came to 15 bases. This CDR3 region has 15 residues. The germline V gene has CDR1 SGHRS and CDR2 YFSETQ. The CDR3 DNA sequence: TGCGCCAGCAGCGAGCTCCGGGGGTTAAATTCACCCCTCCACTTT. Its protein is CASSELRGLNSPLHF.

This sequence joins TRBV12-3 or TRBV12-4 and TRBJ1-5, with D unresolved. CDR3 length equals 12 residues. Deletions cut 5 bases from V and 7 bases from J, with 9 bases between. The CDR3 is CASSALGQPQHF. CDR3 nucleotides: TGTGCCAGCAGTGCCCTAGGACAGCCCCAGCATTTT.

The chain joins TRBV27 to TRBJ2-7, with D perhaps matching TRBD1 (6 bases). Trimming shortened V by 4 bases and J by 0 bases, and 16 bases separated the two germline ends. The CDR3 extends over 16 amino acids. The germline V gene encodes CDR1 MNHEY and CDR2 SMNVEV (reference sequence). The CDR3 DNA is TGTGCCAGCAGTTGGGGGCCGAACCCGAGCTCCTACGAGCAGTACTTC. This encodes CASSWGPNPSSYEQYF.

This clone was observed a handful of times. The V call is TRBV7-9, the J call TRBJ1-2; D unclear. Trimming took off 3 bases at V and 2 bases at J, with 7 bases between the two ends. This CDR3 is built from 13 residues. Germline V gene data show CDR1 as SEHNR and CDR2 as FQNEAQ (reference sequence). The CDR3 sequence is CASSLDGNYGYTF. CDR3 DNA sequence: TGTGCCAGCAGCTTGGACGGAAACTATGGCTACACCTTC.

The chain recombines TRBV6-5 with TRBJ1-3, with 9 bases identical to TRBD1. CDR3 length equals 14 residues. V shed 8 bases, J shed 2 bases, and the junction held 4 bases outside the gene matches. Germline lookup yields CDR1 MNHEY and CDR2 SVGAGI. CDR3 region: CASRTGDTGNTIYF. DNA for the CDR3: TGTGCCAGCCGGACAGGGGACACTGGAAACACCATATATTTT.

The chain carries TRBV10-1 and TRBJ2-7; perhaps TRBD2 as D (6 bases). This CDR3 spans 14 amino acids. Germline assignment: CDR1 WNHNN and CDR2 SYGVQD (reference sequence). Trimming stripped 8 bases from V and 3 bases from J, with 17 bases between. CDR3 nucleotides: TGCGCCAGCCGCGACCGGATGGAGGGCTACGAGCAGTACTTC. This encodes CASRDRMEGYEQYF.

The rearrangement uses TRBV6-1 and TRBJ2-4, with a possible D match to TRBD1 (5 bases). V was trimmed by 0 bases and J by 16 bases, leaving 13 bases between them. Germline CDR1 is MNHNS and CDR2 is SASEGT. There are 12 residues in the CDR3. Here the CDR3 DNA reads TGTGCCAGCAGTGAAGCGCTGGCAGGGTCTTACTTC. Encoded protein: CASSEALAGSYF.

The chain joins TRBV29-1 to TRBJ2-3; D possibly corresponds to TRBD1 (5 bases). Per germline, CDR1 SQVTM and CDR2 ANQGSEA. The germline V and J ends were trimmed by 8 bases and 1 base, with 13 bases remaining between them. CDR3 length: 13 residues. The CDR3 bases are TGCAGCCATTCTAAGACAGGCACAGATACGCAGTATTTT. The encoded protein is CSHSKTGTDTQYF.

This chain joins TRBV27 and TRBJ2-7, with D possibly TRBD2 on 6 matching bases. The V gene's germline CDR1 is MNHEY and CDR2 SMNVEV (reference sequence). V lost 5 bases and J 3 bases, leaving 17 bases between the germline ends. CDR3 length equals 15 residues. The CDR3 loop reads CASSSVRESNYEQYF. The DNA for the CDR3 is TGTGCCAGCAGTAGTGTCCGGGAGAGTAACTACGAGCAGTACTTC.

The chain has TRBV6-5 and TRBJ2-7, with D possibly being TRBD1 (5 bases). Germline loops: CDR1 MNHEY, CDR2 SVGAGI. V lost 0 bases and J 5 bases, leaving 11 bases between the germline ends. The CDR3 runs to 14 residues. The CDR3 reads CASSYSRDSHEQYF. CDR3 nucleotide sequence: TGTGCCAGCAGTTACTCGAGAGACAGTCACGAGCAGTACTTC.

Written as DNA, the CDR3 is TGTGCCAGCAGCCCTTTCACAGGGGGCCTTGGGGCGATTACTGAAGCTTTCTTT. Protein product: CASSPFTGGLGAITEAFF. This chain joins TRBV14 and TRBJ1-1; 9 nucleotides agree with TRBD1. V dropped 4 bases and J dropped 5; count of bases not matched to a gene: 17. Per the germline V gene, CDR1 is SGHDN and CDR2 is FVKESK. CDR3 size: 18 residues.

This clone was picked up one time. The chain uses TRBV12-3 or TRBV12-4 and TRBJ1-2; D remains ambiguous. V was cut by 6 bases and J by 5 bases, with 13 bases left in between. There are 13 residues in the CDR3. The CDR3 here is CASRKQDRYGYTF. The CDR3, as DNA: TGTGCCAGCAGGAAACAAGATAGGTATGGCTACACCTTC.

This rearrangement joins TRBV6-5 to TRBJ1-2; tentative D call: TRBD1 (6 bases). Between the trimmed V and J ends, which lost 6 bases and 1 base, there was a span of 12 bases. This CDR3 comprises 14 residues. Germline V gene data show CDR1 as MNHEY and CDR2 as SVGAGI. The CDR3 DNA reads TGTGCCAGCAGGATCGGACAGAATAACTATGGCTACACCTTC. This codes for CASRIGQNNYGYTF.